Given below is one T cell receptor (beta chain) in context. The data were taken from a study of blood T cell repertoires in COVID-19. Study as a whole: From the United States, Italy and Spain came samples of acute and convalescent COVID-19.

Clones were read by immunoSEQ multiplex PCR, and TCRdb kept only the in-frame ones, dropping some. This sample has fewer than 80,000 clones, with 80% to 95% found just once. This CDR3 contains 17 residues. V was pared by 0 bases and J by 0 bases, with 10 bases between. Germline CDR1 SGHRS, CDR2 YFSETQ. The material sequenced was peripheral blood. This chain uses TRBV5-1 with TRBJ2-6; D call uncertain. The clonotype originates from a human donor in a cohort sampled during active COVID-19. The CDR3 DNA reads TGCGCCAGCAGCTTGGGTCAGGTTTTCTCTGGGGCCAACGTCCTGACTTTC. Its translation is CASSLGQVFSGANVLTF.